This record concerns one TCR beta chain sequence. The data derive from a study of cytomegalovirus exposure and HLA in healthy donors. 13 Jbeta primers and 60 Vbeta primers were used for the PCR. Clones were sequenced by immunoSEQ multiplex PCR, and TCRdb holds only the in-frame ones, with some missing. The repertoire holds roughly 100,000 clones, 76% seen once, with over 4.5% in the top ten. Between the trimmed V and J ends, which lost 8 bases and 3 bases, there was a span of 17 bases. Germline V gene data show CDR1 as SQVTM and CDR2 as ANQGSEA. This CDR3 has 14 residues. V usage is TRBV29-1 and J usage is TRBJ1-5, with D unresolved. This sequence originates from a woman aged 18-29 years in good health and CMV-seropositive. The sequenced sample was PBMCs. The CDR3 loop reads CSPPELHNNQPQHF. The CDR3 nucleotides are TGCAGCCCCCCCGAGCTTCATAACAATCAGCCCCAGCATTTT.